The clone carrying this T cell receptor (beta chain) has just a few counts. Its antigen is unidentified. Next came a second PCR, run for about 6 to 11 cycles, which used a sample-barcoded 5' primer along with a J-beta primer mix. A template-switch adaptor containing 12 random nucleotides labeled each cDNA molecule. TCRdb re-called the 5' RACE reads through MiXCR, storing one row per CDR3 protein. There are about 730,000 distinct CDR3 sequences in the sample; 40% to 45% occur only once, and around 20% lies in the top ten. With 0 bases clipped from V and 11 bases from J, the junction kept 6 bases outside the gene matches. The CDR3 is 15 amino acids. Germline V gene sequence: CDR1 ENHRY, CDR2 SYGVKD. These data come from a study of blood T cells in healthy people across ages. Study-wide results and caveats: Getting older went along with TCR beta diversity per million T cells dropping roughly linearly. Naive T cell percentage showed a strong correlation with TCR beta diversity.

Sequencing was carried out using blood. J is TRBJ2-1 and V is TRBV10-3, with TRBD2 matching 11 bases. The source of this sequence is an older woman in good health. The CDR3 DNA reads as TGTGCCATCAGTGAGTCGACGACTAGCGGGGATCAGCAGTTCTTC. It specifies CAISESTTSGDQQFF.